Below are 14 T cell receptor beta chains sequenced from a single sample in a study of T cells after yellow fever vaccination. TCRdb itself ran the 5' RACE reads through MiXCR, one entry per CDR3 protein. The table lists 30,000 or so distinct CDR3 sequences, 4.4% of them singletons. The input for sequencing was CD8+ T cells sorted from PBMCs, taken 5 days after the yellow fever booster vaccination. These receptors were taken from a man in his thirties or forties who received the YFV17D yellow fever vaccine.

V gene TRBV5-1 combines with J gene TRBJ2-5; 7 bases match TRBD1. V was clipped by 4 bases and J by 3 bases; unmatched bases: 3. The CDR3 totals 13 residues. The germline V gene encodes CDR1 SGHRS and CDR2 YFSETQ. The CDR3 DNA reads TGCGCCAGCAGCCGACAGGGAGAAGAGACCCAGTACTTC. Translated: CASSRQGEETQYF.

This clonotype showed up many times. The chain combines TRBV6-5 with TRBJ2-1; no clear D gene. Germline V lookup: CDR1 MNHEY, CDR2 SVGAGI. The ends were cut back, 0 bases at V and 10 bases at J, with 7 bases in the middle. The CDR3 contains 12 residues. The CDR3, as DNA: TGTGCCAGCAGTTACTCTAGGCGAGAGCAGTTCTTC. Its protein is CASSYSRREQFF.

This clonotype was counted at least ten times. The CDR3 bases are TGTGCCAGCAGCTTTGAGATGGACGGTGAGCAGTTCTTC. Its translation is CASSFEMDGEQFF. This sequence joins TRBV7-9 and TRBJ2-1; D is ambiguous. Germline V gives CDR1 SEHNR, CDR2 FQNEAQ (reference sequence). Trimming removed 3 bases from V and 9 bases from J, with 12 bases in between. This CDR3 is built from 13 residues.

This clonotype was observed at least ten times. The chain links TRBV30 to TRBJ2-5; D is possibly TRBD1 (6 bases). This CDR3 has 14 amino acids. V was pared by 3 bases and J by 0 bases, with 11 bases between. The germline gives CDR1 GTSNPN, CDR2 SVGIG (reference sequence). The CDR3 loop is CAWRTNRDQETQYF. Here the CDR3 DNA reads TGTGCCTGGAGGACGAACAGGGACCAAGAGACCCAGTACTTC. The complete variable domain, with remaining parts taken from reference TRBV30 and TRBJ2-5, reads SQTIHQWPATLVQPVGSPLSLECTVEGTSNPNLYWYRQAAGRGLQLLFYSVGIGQISSEVPQNLSASRPQDRQFILSSKKLLLSDSGFYLCAWRTNRDQETQYFGPGTRLLVL.

In this sample, this clonotype turned up many times. The rearrangement links TRBV4-3 to TRBJ2-3; 7 nucleotides match TRBD2. The CDR3 is 18 amino acids. V shed 0 bases and J 2 bases; nucleotides not matched to a gene: 11. The germline CDR1 and CDR2 sequences are LGHNA and YSLEER. The CDR3 region is CASSQDRFAGVDTDTQYF. The CDR3 nucleotides are TGCGCCAGCAGCCAAGATAGGTTCGCGGGGGTTGACACAGATACGCAGTATTTT.

This clonotype was counted at least ten times. This chain uses TRBV6-5 with TRBJ1-6; D is undetermined. Germline CDR1 is MNHEY and CDR2 is SVGAGI. V was shortened by 0 bases and J by 8 bases, with 14 bases between the two germline ends. This CDR3 comprises 16 residues. Here the CDR3 DNA reads TGTGCCAGCAGTTACTCGAAGAGCAGTTTTGATTCACCCCTCCACTTT. This codes for CASSYSKSSFDSPLHF.

This clonotype was recorded at least ten times. V is TRBV7-9 and J is TRBJ2-7; tentatively, D is TRBD2 (6 bases). V gave up 5 bases and J gave up 3 bases, with 11 bases separating them. Germline assignment: CDR1 SEHNR and CDR2 FQNEAQ (reference sequence). This CDR3 comprises 13 residues. CDR3 DNA sequence: TGTGCCAGCAGCCCCGTGACTAGCTACGAGCAGTACTTC. Translating gives CASSPVTSYEQYF. The whole variable domain, filled in from reference TRBV7-9 and TRBJ2-7, reads DTGVSQNPRHKITKRGQNVTFRCDPISEHNRLYWYRQTLGQGPEFLTYFQNEAQLEKSRLLSDRFSAERPKGSFSTLEIQRTEQGDSAMYLCASSPVTSYEQYFGPGTRLTVT.

This clonotype was picked up many times. This chain joins TRBV6-2 or TRBV6-3 and TRBJ1-5, with D perhaps matching TRBD1 (6 bases). The CDR3 has 14 amino acids. Trimming left V 5 bases short and J 3 bases short, with 11 bases between. Germline V gives CDR1 MNHEY, CDR2 SVGEGT. The CDR3 loop is CASSLGTINQPQHF. The CDR3 DNA sequence: TGTGCCAGCAGTCTCGGGACAATCAATCAGCCCCAGCATTTT.

This clonotype was seen many times. The CDR3 DNA reads as TGTGCCAGCAGCTTAAGTTCGGATGGTACAGTTGAAGCTTTCTTT. This codes for CASSLSSDGTVEAFF. The gene calls are TRBV7-8 and TRBJ1-1; D gene ambiguous. The CDR3 has 15 residues. Germline CDR1 reads SGHVS; CDR2 reads FQNEAQ. Trimming took off 2 bases at V and 7 bases at J, with 17 bases between the two ends.

This clonotype was counted many times. This chain uses TRBV5-1 with TRBJ2-7, with 8 bases fitting TRBD1. Per the germline V gene, CDR1 is SGHRS and CDR2 is YFSETQ. The CDR3 covers 14 residues. V lost 2 bases, J lost 5 bases, and 6 bases stayed unmatched. The CDR3 region is CASSLGQGSDEQYF. The DNA of the CDR3 is TGCGCCAGCAGCTTAGGACAGGGTTCCGACGAGCAGTACTTC.

This clonotype was counted at least ten times. This CDR3 is CSARLVGLYEQYF. Here the CDR3 DNA reads TGCAGTGCTAGACTAGTTGGTTTGTACGAGCAGTACTTC. The V call is TRBV20-1, the J call TRBJ2-7; D is undetermined. CDR1 is DFQATT, CDR2 SNEGSKA, per germline (reference sequence). The CDR3 is 13 amino acids. V was trimmed by 2 bases and J by 4 bases, leaving 12 bases between them.

This clonotype occurred many times. The DNA for the CDR3 is TGTGCCAGCGGGCTCGCGGCAACCTACAATGAGCAGTTCTTC. As protein: CASGLAATYNEQFF. The V call is TRBV5-6, the J call TRBJ2-1, with no clear D. Trimming left V 7 bases short and J 2 bases short, with 13 bases between. Germline CDR1 reads SGHDT; CDR2 reads YYEEEE. The CDR3 is 14 amino acids.

This clonotype was picked up many times. The V call is TRBV18, the J call TRBJ2-2, with unresolved D. Trimming cost V 2 bases and J 5 bases, with 12 bases left between them. Germline CDR1 is KGHSH and CDR2 is LQKENI. This CDR3 is built from 15 residues. Here the CDR3 DNA reads TGTGCCAGCTCACCAAAAGATGACACTACCGGGGAGCTGTTTTTT. Translating gives CASSPKDDTTGELFF.

This clonotype was seen repeatedly, ten times or more. This chain joins TRBV11-2 and TRBJ2-7; perhaps D is TRBD1 or TRBD2 (5 bases each). Trimming stripped 5 bases from V and 6 bases from J, with 20 bases between. CDR3 length equals 15 residues. Germline CDR1 is SGHAT and CDR2 is FQNNGV. CDR3 in amino acids: CASSPPGQRPFEQYF. The CDR3 region has the DNA TGTGCCAGCAGCCCCCCGGGGCAGCGCCCCTTCGAGCAGTACTTC. The full variable domain, rest sourced from reference TRBV11-2 and TRBJ2-7, is EAGVAQSPRYKIIEKRQSVAFWCNPISGHATLYWYQQILGQGPKLLIQFQNNGVVDDSQLPKDRFSAERLKGVDSTLKIQPAKLEDSAVYLCASSPPGQRPFEQYFGPGTRLTVT.